The clone carrying this T cell receptor beta chain has at least ten counts. The CDR3 covers 14 residues. CDR1 SGHTA and CDR2 FQGTGA come from the germline V gene. The germline V and J ends were trimmed by 5 bases and 9 bases, with 14 bases remaining between them. The data were obtained in a study of human T cells and chemical hapten exposure. The time point is: patch test 2, 6 weeks after DPC sensitization. Noted treatment: therapeutic diphenylcyclopropenone sensitization with weekly scalp DPC. MiXCR, run by TCRdb on the RACE reads, gives a single entry per CDR3 protein. The data contain a few hundred thousand distinct CDR3 sequences, roughly 6.3% of them singletons.

The receptor's source is a woman under 30 with alopecia areata. Some clones in this sample may be carry-over from other donors' samples. The rearrangement links TRBV7-3 to TRBJ1-6; D might be TRBD1 (6 bases). This material consisted of whole blood, taken in connection with sensitization to the hapten diphenylcyclopropenone (DPC). DNA of the CDR3: TGTGCCAGCAGCCAAGGGGGGCGGGCTTCACCCCTCCACTTT. It encodes CASSQGGRASPLHF.